Presented here are 7 T cell receptor beta chains from one specimen sequenced in a study of shared clonotypes between healthy human individuals. TCRdb's table, derived via immunoSEQ multiplex PCR, lists solely in-frame clones and lacks some. The sample holds some 79,000 clones, about 64% seen once. What was sequenced was memory CD8+ T cells sorted from blood. Subset in this sample: CD45RO+ cells pooled with CCR7-negative TemRA cells. These receptors originate from a young man in good health.

V and J are TRBV5-6 and TRBJ2-7; 9 bases map to TRBD1. Looked up from germline, CDR1 is SGHDT and CDR2 is YYEEEE. The CDR3 is made up of 13 amino acids. The junction had 6 bases not matched to a gene; V was cut back by 5 bases and J by 6 bases. CDR3 DNA: TGTGCCAGCAGATGGGACAGGGAGGGCGAGCAGTACTTC. This sequence encodes CASRWDREGEQYF.

This rearrangement joins TRBV4-3 to TRBJ2-2; D possibly corresponds to TRBD2 (6 bases). The length of the CDR3 is 15 residues. Germline assignment: CDR1 LGHNA and CDR2 YSLEER. Trimming stripped 0 bases from V and 3 bases from J, with 8 bases between. CDR3 sequence: CASSQEGGYTGELFF. The CDR3 DNA reads as TGCGCCAGCAGCCAAGAGGGAGGCTACACCGGGGAGCTGTTTTTT.

As for this clone: This CDR3 is also generated by other DNA sequences in the sample. The V call is TRBV6-5, the J call TRBJ2-7, with D hard to call. The germline V gene encodes CDR1 MNHEY and CDR2 SVGAGI. V lost 9 bases and J lost 0, with 12 bases in between. The CDR3 runs 13 residues. Written as DNA, the CDR3 is TGTGCCAGTAGTAGGCTGAGCTCCTACGAGCAGTACTTC. It codes for CASSRLSSYEQYF.

This clone was counted many times. The V and J genes are TRBV2 and TRBJ2-7, with unresolved D. Germline values: CDR1 SNHLY, CDR2 FYNNEI. V was pared by 3 bases and J by 2 bases, with 8 bases between. This CDR3 has 13 amino acids. The CDR3 sequence: CASSEWGTYEQYF. CDR3 DNA: TGTGCCAGCAGTGAGTGGGGTACCTACGAGCAGTACTTC. The full variable domain, with the rest looked up from reference TRBV2 and TRBJ2-7, is EPEVTQTPSHQVTQMGQEVILRCVPISNHLYFYWYRQILGQKVEFLVSFYNNEISEKSEIFDDQFSVERPDGSNFTLKIRSTKLEDSAMYFCASSEWGTYEQYFGPGTRLTVT.

V is TRBV13 and J is TRBJ2-7, with 10 bases lining up with TRBD1. The CDR3 contains 15 residues. V shed 7 bases, J shed 5 bases, and the junction held 11 bases outside the gene matches. Germline V lookup: CDR1 PRHDT, CDR2 FYEKMQ (reference sequence). The CDR3 bases are TGTGCCAGCATTAATCGAGGGACAGGGGAAAACGAGCAGTACTTC. Amino acid sequence: CASINRGTGENEQYF.

The chain employs TRBV28 and TRBJ2-7; a weak D match, TRBD2 (5 bases). Per germline, CDR1 MDHEN and CDR2 SYDVKM. With 8 bases removed from V and 2 bases from J, the gap between germline ends came to 13 bases. The CDR3 runs to 13 residues. The CDR3 region has the DNA TGTGCCAGCGGCGACGGGATTACCTACGAGCAGTACTTC. Its translation is CASGDGITYEQYF.

This clone has at least ten counts. This chain uses TRBV21-1 with TRBJ1-2; TRBD1 is taken as the D call from the table, unchecked against the DNA. TRBV21-1 is a pseudogene. The CDR3 consists of 14 residues. DNA of the CDR3: TGTGCCAGCAGCCACGGGACAAGGTTCCCCGGCTACACCTTC. Its translation: CASSHGTRFPGYTF.